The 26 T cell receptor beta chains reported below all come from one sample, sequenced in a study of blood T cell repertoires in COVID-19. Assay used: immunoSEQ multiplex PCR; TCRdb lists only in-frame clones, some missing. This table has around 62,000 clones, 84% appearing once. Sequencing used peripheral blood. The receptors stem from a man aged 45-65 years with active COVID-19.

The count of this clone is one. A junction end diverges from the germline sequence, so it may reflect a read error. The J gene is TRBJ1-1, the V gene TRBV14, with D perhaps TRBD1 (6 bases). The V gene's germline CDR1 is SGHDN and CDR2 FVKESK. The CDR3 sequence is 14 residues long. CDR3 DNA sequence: TGTGCCAGCAGACAAGATACCAGGGGCACTGAAGCTTTCTTT. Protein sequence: CASRQDTRGTEAFF. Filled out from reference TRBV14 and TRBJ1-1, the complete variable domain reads EAGVTQFPSHSVIEKGQTVTLRCDPISGHDNLYWYRRVMGKEIKFLLHFVKESKQDESGMPNNRFLAERTGGTYSTLKVQPAELEDSGVYFCASRQDTRGTEAFFGQGTRLTVV.

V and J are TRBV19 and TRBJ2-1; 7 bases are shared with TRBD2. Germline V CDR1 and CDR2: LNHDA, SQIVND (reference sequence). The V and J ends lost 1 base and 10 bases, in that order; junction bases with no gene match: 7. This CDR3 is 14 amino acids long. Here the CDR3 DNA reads TGTGCCAGTAGTATAGGTCTAGCGGCGAAGGAGCAGTTCTTC. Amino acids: CASSIGLAAKEQFF.

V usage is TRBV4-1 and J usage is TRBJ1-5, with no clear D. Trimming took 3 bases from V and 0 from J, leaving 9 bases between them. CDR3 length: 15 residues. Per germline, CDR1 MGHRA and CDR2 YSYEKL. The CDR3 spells CASSHVRDSNQPQHF. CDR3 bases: TGCGCCAGCAGCCACGTACGGGATAGCAATCAGCCCCAGCATTTT.

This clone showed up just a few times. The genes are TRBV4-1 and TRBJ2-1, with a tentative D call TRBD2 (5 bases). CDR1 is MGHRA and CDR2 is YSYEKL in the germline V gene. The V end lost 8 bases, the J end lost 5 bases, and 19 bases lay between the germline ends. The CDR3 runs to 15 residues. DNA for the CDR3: TGCGCCAGCCTCGCGACTGACCGGGAAAACAATGAGCAGTTCTTC. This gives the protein CASLATDRENNEQFF.

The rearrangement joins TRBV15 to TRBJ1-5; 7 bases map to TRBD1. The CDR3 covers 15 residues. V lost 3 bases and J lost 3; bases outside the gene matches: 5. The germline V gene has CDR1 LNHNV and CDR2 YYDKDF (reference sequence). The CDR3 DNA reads TGTGCCACCAGCAGGGGGACAGCTTTCAATCAGCCCCAGCATTTT. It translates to CATSRGTAFNQPQHF. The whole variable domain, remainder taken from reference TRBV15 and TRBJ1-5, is DAMVIQNPRYQVTQFGKPVTLSCSQTLNHNVMYWYQQKSSQAPKLLFHYYDKDFNNEADTPDNFQSRRPNTSFCFLDIRSPGLGDTAMYLCATSRGTAFNQPQHFGDGTRLSIL.

CDR3 residues: CASSDTGTDYGYTF. CDR3 nucleotide sequence: TGTGCCAGCTCAGATACCGGGACTGACTATGGCTACACCTTC. V gene TRBV18 combines with J gene TRBJ1-2; possibly TRBD1 for D (5 bases). Trimming pared 5 bases from V and 3 bases from J, leaving 13 bases between. In germline, CDR1 is KGHSH, CDR2 LQKENI. The CDR3 sequence is 14 residues long.

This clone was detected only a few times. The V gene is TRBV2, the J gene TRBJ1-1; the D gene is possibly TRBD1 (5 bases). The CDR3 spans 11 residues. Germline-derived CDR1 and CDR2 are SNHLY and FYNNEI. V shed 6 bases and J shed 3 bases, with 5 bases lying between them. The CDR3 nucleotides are TGTGCCAGCAGCAGGGACACTGAAGCTTTCTTT. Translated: CASSRDTEAFF.

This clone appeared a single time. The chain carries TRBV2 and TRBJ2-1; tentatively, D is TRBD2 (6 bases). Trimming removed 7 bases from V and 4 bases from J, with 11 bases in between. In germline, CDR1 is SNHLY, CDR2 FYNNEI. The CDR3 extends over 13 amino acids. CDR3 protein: CASTRDFYNEQFF. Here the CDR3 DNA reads TGTGCCAGCACCCGGGACTTTTACAATGAGCAGTTCTTC.

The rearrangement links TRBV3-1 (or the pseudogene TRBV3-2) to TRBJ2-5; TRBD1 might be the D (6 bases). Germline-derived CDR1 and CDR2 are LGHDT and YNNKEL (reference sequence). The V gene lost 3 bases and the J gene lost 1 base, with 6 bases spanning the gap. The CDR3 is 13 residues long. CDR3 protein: CASSHRGQETQYF. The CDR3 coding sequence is TGTGCCAGCAGCCACAGGGGCCAAGAGACCCAGTACTTC.

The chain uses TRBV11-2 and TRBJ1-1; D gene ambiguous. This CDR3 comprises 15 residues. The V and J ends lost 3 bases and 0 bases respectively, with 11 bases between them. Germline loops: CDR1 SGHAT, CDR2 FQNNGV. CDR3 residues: CASSFSLAMNTEAFF. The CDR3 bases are TGTGCCAGCAGCTTTTCCTTAGCAATGAACACTGAAGCTTTCTTT.

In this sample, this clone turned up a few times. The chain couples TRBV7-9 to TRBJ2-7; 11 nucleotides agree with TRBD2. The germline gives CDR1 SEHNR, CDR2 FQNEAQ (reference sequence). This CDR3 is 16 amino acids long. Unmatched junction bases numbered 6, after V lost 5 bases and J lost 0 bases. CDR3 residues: CASSRGTSGSSYEQYF. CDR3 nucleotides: TGTGCCAGCAGCCGGGGGACTAGCGGTAGCTCCTACGAGCAGTACTTC.

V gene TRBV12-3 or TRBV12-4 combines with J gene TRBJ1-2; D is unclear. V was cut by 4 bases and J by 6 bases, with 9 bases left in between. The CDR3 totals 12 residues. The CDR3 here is CASSSWQDGYTF. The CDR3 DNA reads TGTGCCAGCAGTTCCTGGCAGGATGGCTACACCTTC.

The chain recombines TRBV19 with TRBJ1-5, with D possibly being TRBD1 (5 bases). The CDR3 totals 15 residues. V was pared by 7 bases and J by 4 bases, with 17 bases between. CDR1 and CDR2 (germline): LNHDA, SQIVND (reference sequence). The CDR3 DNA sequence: TGTGCCAGTACCCCGGGGCAGCGGGAAAATCAGCCCCAGCATTTT. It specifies CASTPGQRENQPQHF.

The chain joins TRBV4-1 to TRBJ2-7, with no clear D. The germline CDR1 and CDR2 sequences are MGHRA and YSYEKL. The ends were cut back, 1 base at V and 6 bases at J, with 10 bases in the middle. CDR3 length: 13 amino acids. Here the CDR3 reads CASSQGSGSEQYF. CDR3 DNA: TGCGCCAGCAGCCAAGGGTCCGGGTCCGAGCAGTACTTC.

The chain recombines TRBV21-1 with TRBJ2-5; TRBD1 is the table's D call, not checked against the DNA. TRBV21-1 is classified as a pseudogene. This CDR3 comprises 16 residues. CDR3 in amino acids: CASSKALRTIGETQYF. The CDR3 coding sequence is TGTGCCAGCAGCAAAGCGCTGCGGACAATCGGGGAGACCCAGTACTTC.

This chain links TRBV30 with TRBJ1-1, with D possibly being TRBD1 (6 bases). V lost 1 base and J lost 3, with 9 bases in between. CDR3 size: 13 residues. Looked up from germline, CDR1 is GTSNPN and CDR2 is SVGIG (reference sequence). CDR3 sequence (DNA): TGTGCCTGGAGTGACAGGGCTGACACTGAAGCTTTCTTT. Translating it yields CAWSDRADTEAFF.

The CDR3 reads CATSRVLAGGRRELFF. The CDR3 DNA is TGTGCCACCAGCAGGGTACTAGCGGGGGGGCGGAGGGAGCTGTTTTTT. V usage is TRBV15 and J usage is TRBJ2-2, with 13 nucleotides matching TRBD2. V trimming: 3 bases; J trimming: 9 bases; junction bases outside the gene matches: 7. Germline V gene data show CDR1 as LNHNV and CDR2 as YYDKDF (reference sequence). This CDR3 has 16 amino acids.

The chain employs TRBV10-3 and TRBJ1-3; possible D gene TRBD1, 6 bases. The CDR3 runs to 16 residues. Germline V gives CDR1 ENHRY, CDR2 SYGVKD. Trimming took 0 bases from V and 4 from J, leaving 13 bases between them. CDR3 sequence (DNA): TGTGCCATCAGTGAGTCAGCGGGGGCTTCGGGAAACACCATATATTTT. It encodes CAISESAGASGNTIYF.

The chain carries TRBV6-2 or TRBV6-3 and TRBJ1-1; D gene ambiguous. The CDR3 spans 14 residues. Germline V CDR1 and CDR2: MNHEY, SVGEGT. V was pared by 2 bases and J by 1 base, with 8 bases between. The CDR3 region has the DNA TGTGCCAGCAGTTACCCGACGGGGAACACTGAAGCTTTCTTT. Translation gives CASSYPTGNTEAFF.

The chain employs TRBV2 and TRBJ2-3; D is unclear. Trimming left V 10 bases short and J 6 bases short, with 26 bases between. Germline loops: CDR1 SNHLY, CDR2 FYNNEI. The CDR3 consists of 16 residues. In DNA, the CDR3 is TGTGCCACAACACCCAAGGTTCGCGGCGGAAGGGATACGCAGTATTTT. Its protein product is CATTPKVRGGRDTQYF.

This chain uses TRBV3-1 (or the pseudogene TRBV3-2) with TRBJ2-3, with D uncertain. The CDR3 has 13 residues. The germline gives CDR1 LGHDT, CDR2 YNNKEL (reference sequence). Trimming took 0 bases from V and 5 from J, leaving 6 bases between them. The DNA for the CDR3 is TGTGCCAGCAGCCAAGATAGTAGAGATACGCAGTATTTT. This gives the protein CASSQDSRDTQYF.

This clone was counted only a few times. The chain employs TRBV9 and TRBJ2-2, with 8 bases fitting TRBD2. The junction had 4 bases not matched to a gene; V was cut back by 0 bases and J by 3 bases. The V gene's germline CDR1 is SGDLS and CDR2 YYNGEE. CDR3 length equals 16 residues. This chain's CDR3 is CASSVVGGADTGELFF. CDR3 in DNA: TGTGCCAGCAGCGTAGTCGGGGGGGCCGACACCGGGGAGCTGTTTTTT.

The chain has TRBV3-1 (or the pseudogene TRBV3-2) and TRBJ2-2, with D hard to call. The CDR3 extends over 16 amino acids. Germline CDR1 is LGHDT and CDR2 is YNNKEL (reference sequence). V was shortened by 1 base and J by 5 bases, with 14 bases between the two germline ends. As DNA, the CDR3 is TGTGCCAGCAGCCAAGGCCAAAAGGAGATAACCGGGGAGCTGTTTTTT. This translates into CASSQGQKEITGELFF.

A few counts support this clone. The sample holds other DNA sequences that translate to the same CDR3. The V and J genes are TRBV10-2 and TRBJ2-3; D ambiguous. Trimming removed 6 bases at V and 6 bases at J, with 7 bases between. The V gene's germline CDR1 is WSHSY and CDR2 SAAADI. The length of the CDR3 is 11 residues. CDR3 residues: CASSQSDTQYF. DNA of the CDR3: TGCGCCAGCAGCCAGTCGGATACGCAGTATTTT.

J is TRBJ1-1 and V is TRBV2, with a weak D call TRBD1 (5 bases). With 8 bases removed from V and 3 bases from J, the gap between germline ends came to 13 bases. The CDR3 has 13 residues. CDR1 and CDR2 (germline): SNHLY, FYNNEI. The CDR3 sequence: CASHSGGDTEAFF. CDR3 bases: TGTGCCAGCCACTCGGGAGGGGACACTGAAGCTTTCTTT.

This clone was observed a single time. The CDR3 nucleotides read TGTGCCAGCATCGCGCGGGAGTACTACAATGAGCAGTTCTTC. Its protein is CASIAREYYNEQFF. The chain uses TRBV6-6 and TRBJ2-1; 7 positions agree with TRBD2. The CDR3 extends over 14 amino acids. From germline, CDR1 is MNHNY and CDR2 SVGAGI (reference sequence). The ends lost 7 bases at V and 3 bases at J; junction bases unmatched: 6.